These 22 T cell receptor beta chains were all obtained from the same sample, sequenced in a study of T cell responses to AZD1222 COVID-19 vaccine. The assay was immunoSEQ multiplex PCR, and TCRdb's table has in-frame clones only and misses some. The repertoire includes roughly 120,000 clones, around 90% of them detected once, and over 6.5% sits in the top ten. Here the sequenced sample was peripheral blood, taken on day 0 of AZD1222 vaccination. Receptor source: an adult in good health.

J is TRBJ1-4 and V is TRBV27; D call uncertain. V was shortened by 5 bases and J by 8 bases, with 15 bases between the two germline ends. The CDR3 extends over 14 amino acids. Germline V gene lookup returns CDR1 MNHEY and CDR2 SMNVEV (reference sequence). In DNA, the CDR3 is TGTGCCAGCAGTCTCCGAACCCGTAGCGAAAAACTGTTTTTT. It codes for CASSLRTRSEKLFF.

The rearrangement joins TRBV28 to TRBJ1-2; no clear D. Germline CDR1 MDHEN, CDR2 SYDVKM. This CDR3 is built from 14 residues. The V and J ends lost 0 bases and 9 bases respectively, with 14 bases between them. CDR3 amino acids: CASSLWTGVGSYTF. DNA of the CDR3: TGTGCCAGCAGTTTATGGACGGGAGTTGGAAGCTACACCTTC.

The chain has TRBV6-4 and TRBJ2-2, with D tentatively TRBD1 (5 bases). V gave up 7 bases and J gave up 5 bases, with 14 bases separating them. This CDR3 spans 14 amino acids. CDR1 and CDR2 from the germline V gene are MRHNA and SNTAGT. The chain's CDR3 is CASKPTDQTGELFF. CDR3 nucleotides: TGTGCCAGCAAACCGACAGACCAGACCGGGGAGCTGTTTTTT.

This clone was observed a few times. CDR3 residues: CASSKGANSALHF. The CDR3 nucleotides are TGTGCCAGCAGTAAGGGGGCTAATTCGGCCCTCCACTTT. The chain links TRBV27 to TRBJ1-6; 7 nucleotides match TRBD1. The germline V gene has CDR1 MNHEY and CDR2 SMNVEV (reference sequence). This CDR3 is 13 amino acids long. V trimming: 5 bases; J trimming: 14 bases; junction bases outside the gene matches: 9.

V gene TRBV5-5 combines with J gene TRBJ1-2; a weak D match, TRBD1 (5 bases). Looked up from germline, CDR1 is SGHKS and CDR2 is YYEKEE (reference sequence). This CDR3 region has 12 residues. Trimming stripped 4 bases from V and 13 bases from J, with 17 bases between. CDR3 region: CASSHILGDATF. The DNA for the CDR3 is TGTGCCAGCAGCCACATTTTGGGGGATGCCACCTTC.

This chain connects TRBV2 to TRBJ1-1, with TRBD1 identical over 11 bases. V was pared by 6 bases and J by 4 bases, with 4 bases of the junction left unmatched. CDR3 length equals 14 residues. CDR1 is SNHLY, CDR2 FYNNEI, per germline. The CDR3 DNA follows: TGTGCCAGCAGCTCCGGACAGGGGGCCACTGAAGCTTTCTTT. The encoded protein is CASSSGQGATEAFF. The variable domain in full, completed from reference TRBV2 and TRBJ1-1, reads EPEVTQTPSHQVTQMGQEVILRCVPISNHLYFYWYRQILGQKVEFLVSFYNNEISEKSEIFDDQFSVERPDGSNFTLKIRSTKLEDSAMYFCASSSGQGATEAFFGQGTRLTVV.

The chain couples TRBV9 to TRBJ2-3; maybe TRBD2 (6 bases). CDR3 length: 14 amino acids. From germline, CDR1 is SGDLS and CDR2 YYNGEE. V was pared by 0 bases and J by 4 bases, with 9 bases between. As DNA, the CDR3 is TGTGCCAGCAGCGTAGTTGGAGGGCCAGATACGCAGTATTTT. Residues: CASSVVGGPDTQYF.

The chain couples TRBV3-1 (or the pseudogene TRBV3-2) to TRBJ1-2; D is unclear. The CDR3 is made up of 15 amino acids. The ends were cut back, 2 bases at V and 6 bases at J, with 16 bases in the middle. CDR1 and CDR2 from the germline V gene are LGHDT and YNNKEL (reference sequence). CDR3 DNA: TGTGCCAGCAGCCAAATGGCCCCCAGCAACCATGGCTACACCTTC. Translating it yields CASSQMAPSNHGYTF.

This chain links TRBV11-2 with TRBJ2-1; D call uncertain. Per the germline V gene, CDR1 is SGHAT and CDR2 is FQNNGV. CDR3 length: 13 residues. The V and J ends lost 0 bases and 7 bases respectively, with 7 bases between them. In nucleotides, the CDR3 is TGTGCCAGCAGCTTAGAGGTTCGGAATGAGCAGTTCTTC. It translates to CASSLEVRNEQFF. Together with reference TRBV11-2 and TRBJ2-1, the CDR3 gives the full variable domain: EAGVAQSPRYKIIEKRQSVAFWCNPISGHATLYWYQQILGQGPKLLIQFQNNGVVDDSQLPKDRFSAERLKGVDSTLKIQPAKLEDSAVYLCASSLEVRNEQFFGPGTRLTVL.

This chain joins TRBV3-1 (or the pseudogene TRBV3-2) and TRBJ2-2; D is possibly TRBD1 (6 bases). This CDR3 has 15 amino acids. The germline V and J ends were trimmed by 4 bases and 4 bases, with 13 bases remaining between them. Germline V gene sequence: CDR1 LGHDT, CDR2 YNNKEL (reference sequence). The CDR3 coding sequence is TGTGCCAGCAGCCGACGGGACACCCTCACCGGGGAGCTGTTTTTT. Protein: CASSRRDTLTGELFF.

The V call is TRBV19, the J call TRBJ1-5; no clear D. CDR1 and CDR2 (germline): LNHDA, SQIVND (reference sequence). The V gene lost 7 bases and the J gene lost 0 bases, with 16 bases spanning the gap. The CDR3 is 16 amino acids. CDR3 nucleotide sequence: TGTGCCAGTACCCAAAGAAACAAGAATAGCAATCAGCCCCAGCATTTT. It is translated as CASTQRNKNSNQPQHF.

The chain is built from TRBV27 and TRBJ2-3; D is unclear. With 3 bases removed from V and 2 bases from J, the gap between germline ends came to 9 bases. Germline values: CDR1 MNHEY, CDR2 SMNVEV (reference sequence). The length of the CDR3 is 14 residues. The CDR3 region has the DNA TGTGCCAGCAGTTTGGGCAGGAACACAGATACGCAGTATTTT. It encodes CASSLGRNTDTQYF.

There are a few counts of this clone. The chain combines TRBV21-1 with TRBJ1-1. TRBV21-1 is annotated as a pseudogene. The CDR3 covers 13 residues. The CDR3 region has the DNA TGTGCCAGCAGCAGAGTCCTGGTCGCTGAAGCTTTCTTT. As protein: CASSRVLVAEAFF.

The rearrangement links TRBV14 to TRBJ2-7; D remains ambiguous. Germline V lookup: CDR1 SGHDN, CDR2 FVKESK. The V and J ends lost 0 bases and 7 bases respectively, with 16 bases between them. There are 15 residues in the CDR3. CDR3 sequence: CASSQDRVVFREQYF. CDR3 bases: TGTGCCAGCAGCCAAGATCGGGTTGTGTTTCGGGAGCAGTACTTC.

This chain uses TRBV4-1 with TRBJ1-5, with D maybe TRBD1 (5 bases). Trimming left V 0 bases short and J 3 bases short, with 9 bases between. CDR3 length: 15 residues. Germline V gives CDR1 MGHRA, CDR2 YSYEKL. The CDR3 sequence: CASSQEAGPNQPQHF. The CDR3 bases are TGCGCCAGCAGCCAAGAAGCAGGGCCCAATCAGCCCCAGCATTTT.

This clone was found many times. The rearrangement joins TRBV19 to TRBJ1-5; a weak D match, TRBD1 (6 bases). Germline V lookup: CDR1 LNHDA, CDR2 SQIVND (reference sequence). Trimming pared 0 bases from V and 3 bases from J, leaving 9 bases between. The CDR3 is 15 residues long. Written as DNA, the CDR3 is TGTGCCAGTAGTATAGATCCAGGGGACAATCAGCCCCAGCATTTT. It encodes CASSIDPGDNQPQHF.

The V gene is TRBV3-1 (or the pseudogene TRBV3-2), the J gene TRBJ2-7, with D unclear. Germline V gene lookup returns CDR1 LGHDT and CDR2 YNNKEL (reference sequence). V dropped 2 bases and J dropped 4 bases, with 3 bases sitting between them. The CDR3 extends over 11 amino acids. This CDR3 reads CASSQIYEQYF. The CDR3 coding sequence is TGTGCCAGCAGCCAAATTTACGAGCAGTACTTC.

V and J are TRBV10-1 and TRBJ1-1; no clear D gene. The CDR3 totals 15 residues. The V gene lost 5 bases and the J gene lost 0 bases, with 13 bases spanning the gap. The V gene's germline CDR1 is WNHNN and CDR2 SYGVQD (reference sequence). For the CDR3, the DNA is TGCGCCAGCAGTCCCAGTGCGAGCCTGAACACTGAAGCTTTCTTT. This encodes CASSPSASLNTEAFF.

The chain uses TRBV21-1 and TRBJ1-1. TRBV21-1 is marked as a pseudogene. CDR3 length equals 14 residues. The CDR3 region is CASSKGSPNTEAFF. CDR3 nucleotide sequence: TGTGCCAGCAGCAAAGGGTCCCCGAACACTGAAGCTTTCTTT.

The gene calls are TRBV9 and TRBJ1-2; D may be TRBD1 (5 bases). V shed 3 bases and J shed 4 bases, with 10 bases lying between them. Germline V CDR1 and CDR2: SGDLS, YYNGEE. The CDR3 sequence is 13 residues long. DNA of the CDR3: TGTGCCAGCAGCGGTGCAGGGACCTATGGCTACACCTTC. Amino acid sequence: CASSGAGTYGYTF.

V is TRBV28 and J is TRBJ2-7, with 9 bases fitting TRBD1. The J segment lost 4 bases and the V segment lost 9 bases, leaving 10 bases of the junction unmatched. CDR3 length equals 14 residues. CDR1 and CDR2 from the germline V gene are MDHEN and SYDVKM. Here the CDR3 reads CASRTGTGNYEQYF. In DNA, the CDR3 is TGTGCCAGTCGTACCGGGACAGGGAATTACGAGCAGTACTTC.

This chain's CDR3 is CASRTGTGTYEQYF. Here the CDR3 DNA reads TGTGCCAGCAGGACCGGGACAGGGACCTACGAGCAGTACTTC. The V call is TRBV5-4, the J call TRBJ2-7, with 9 bases fitting TRBD1. Germline CDR1 reads SGHNT; CDR2 reads YYREEE (reference sequence). V gave up 5 bases and J gave up 2 bases; unmatched junction bases: 5. CDR3 length: 14 residues. The full variable domain, completed using reference TRBV5-4 and TRBJ2-7, is ETGVTQSPTHLIKTRGQQVTLRCSSQSGHNTVSWYQQALGQGPQFIFQYYREEENGRGNFPPRFSGLQFPNYSSELNVNALELDDSALYLCASRTGTGTYEQYFGPGTRLTVT.